The sequence of this T cell receptor (beta chain) was determined in a study of T cell responses to AZD1222 COVID-19 vaccine. On this clone: Its target is not known.

The CDR3 loop spans 17 amino acids. Trimming cost V 0 bases and J 5 bases; bases outside gene matches: 3. CDR1 SGDLS and CDR2 YYNGEE come from the germline V gene. The table came from immunoSEQ multiplex PCR; TCRdb's copy has only in-frame clones and leaves some out. Here the sample spans 95,000 to 150,000 clones, around 92% being singletons. Study-level points and caveats: Spike-specific TCR depth and breadth grew after two AZD1222 doses.

This chain connects TRBV9 to TRBJ2-3; the match to TRBD2 covers 16 bases. The input for sequencing was peripheral blood, taken on day 0 of AZD1222 vaccination. The origin of this receptor is an adult in good health. CDR3 residues: CASSVAGTSGRGDTQYF. CDR3 coding DNA: TGTGCCAGCAGCGTAGCTGGGACTAGCGGGAGGGGAGATACGCAGTATTTT.